This TCR beta chain was identified during a study of cytomegalovirus exposure and HLA in healthy donors. Findings and caveats of the study: Productive rates of about 90% or about 30% were seen for most TCR beta V segments in an earlier analysis.

Healthy bone marrow donors made up the donors. Germline lookup yields CDR1 SGHTA and CDR2 FQGTGA. This CDR3 has 15 amino acids. Trimming at V came to 5 bases and at J to 4 bases, leaving 7 bases not matched to a gene. The PCR ran on 60 Vbeta and 13 Jbeta primers. Some clones are missing from TCRdb's copy, which holds only in-frame ones; the method was immunoSEQ multiplex PCR. The sample holds about 190,000 clones, 70% to 75% seen once. As to this clone: What it binds is not known.

The specimen sequenced was PBMCs. This TCR was recovered from a man aged 25-45 years in good health and CMV-seropositive. The genes are TRBV7-3 and TRBJ2-3; 9 bases fit TRBD1. In DNA, the CDR3 is TGTGCCAGCAGCATCCCGGGACAGGGATCAGATACGCAGTATTTT. This codes for CASSIPGQGSDTQYF.